This T cell receptor (beta chain) was identified during a study of shared clonotypes between healthy human individuals. Study context: Each donor's CD4 naive and CD4 memory cells filled three plates apiece, CD8 naive two, and CD8 memory one. Regarding the study as a whole: A handful of donors showed sharing of 4.5% to 6% of naive CD4 clonotypes.

Repertoires were generated with immunoSEQ multiplex PCR, while TCRdb's copy carries only in-frame clones and drops some. Found here are 190,000 or so clones, around 63% of them singletons; the top ten hold about 10%. The investigators split CD4+ cells into a CD45RA+ naive subset and a CD45RA-negative memory subset. This clone has a count of ten or more. Its antigen is currently unknown. Sequenced: memory CD4+ T cells sorted from blood. The subset denotes: CD45RA-negative fraction. The clonotype was recovered from a man aged 25 to 40 in good health.

CDR3 DNA sequence: TGTGCCAGCAGTCCCACTAGGGTCTCCTACAATGAGCAGTTCTTC. Protein product: CASSPTRVSYNEQFF. J is TRBJ2-1 and V is TRBV6-6, with D perhaps TRBD2 (5 bases). The CDR3 is 15 amino acids. Germline loops: CDR1 MNHNY, CDR2 SVGAGI (reference sequence). V lost 5 bases to trimming and J lost 0 bases, with 11 bases between them.